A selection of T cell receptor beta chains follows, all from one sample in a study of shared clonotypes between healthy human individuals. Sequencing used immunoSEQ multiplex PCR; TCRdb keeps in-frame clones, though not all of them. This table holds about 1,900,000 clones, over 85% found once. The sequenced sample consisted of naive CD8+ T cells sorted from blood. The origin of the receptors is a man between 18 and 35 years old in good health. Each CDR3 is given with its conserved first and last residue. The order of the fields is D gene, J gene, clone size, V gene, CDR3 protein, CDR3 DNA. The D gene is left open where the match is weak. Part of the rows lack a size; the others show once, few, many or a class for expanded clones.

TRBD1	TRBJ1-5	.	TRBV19	CASSWDRGRDYSNQPQHF	TGTGCCAGTAGCTGGGACAGGGGGCGAGATTATAGCAATCAGCCCCAGCATTTT
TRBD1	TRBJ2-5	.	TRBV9	CASSETGAQETQYF	TGTGCCAGCAGCGAGACAGGGGCCCAAGAGACCCAGTACTTC
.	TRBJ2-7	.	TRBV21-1	CASSDHLESGLARYEQYF	TGTGCCAGCAGCGACCACCTGGAATCGGGACTAGCACGCTACGAGCAGTACTTC
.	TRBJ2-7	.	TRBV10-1	CASSNREGSYEQYF	TGCGCCAGCAGTAACCGGGAAGGCTCCTACGAGCAGTACTTC
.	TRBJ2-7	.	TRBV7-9	CASSSRDNHEQYF	TGTGCCAGCAGCTCCCGGGACAACCACGAGCAGTACTTC
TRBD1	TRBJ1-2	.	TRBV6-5	CASSTGQGLNYGYTF	TGTGCCAGCAGTACCGGACAGGGGCTTAACTATGGCTACACCTTC
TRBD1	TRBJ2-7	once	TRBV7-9	CASSPRDRGEQYF	TGTGCCAGCAGCCCTCGAGACAGGGGCGAGCAGTACTTC
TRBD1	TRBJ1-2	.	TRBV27	CASIEQGADGYTF	TGTGCCAGCATCGAACAGGGGGCTGATGGCTACACCTTC
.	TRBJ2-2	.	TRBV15	CATRDINTGELFF	TGTGCCACCAGAGACATTAACACCGGGGAGCTGTTTTTT
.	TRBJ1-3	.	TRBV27	CASSKRTSPPGNTIYF	TGTGCCAGCAGTAAACGGACAAGCCCGCCCGGAAACACCATATATTTT
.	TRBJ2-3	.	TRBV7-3	CASSSIAASTDTQYF	TGTGCCAGCAGCTCCATAGCGGCAAGCACAGATACGCAGTATTTT
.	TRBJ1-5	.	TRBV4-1	CASSHGDQPQHF	TGCGCCAGCAGCCACGGAGATCAGCCCCAGCATTTT
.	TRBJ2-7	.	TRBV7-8	CASSLDGGEQYF	TGTGCCAGCAGCTTAGATGGGGGCGAGCAGTACTTC
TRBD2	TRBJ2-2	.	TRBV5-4	CASSSLAGGPGGELFF	TGTGCCAGCAGCTCACTAGCGGGAGGGCCGGGCGGGGAGCTGTTTTTT
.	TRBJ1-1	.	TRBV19	CATCNLLNTEAFF	TGTGCCACCTGCAACCTACTCAACACTGAAGCTTTCTTT
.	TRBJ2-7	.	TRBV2	CASSEWGSSSYEQYF	TGTGCCAGCAGTGAATGGGGATCAAGCTCCTACGAGCAGTACTTC
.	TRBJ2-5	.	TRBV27	CASRPLRGLLGTQYF	TGTGCCAGCAGACCCCTACGGGGTCTCCTTGGGACCCAGTACTTC
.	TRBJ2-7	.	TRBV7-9	CASSFGPPYEQYF	TGTGCCAGCAGCTTCGGGCCGCCCTACGAGCAGTACTTC
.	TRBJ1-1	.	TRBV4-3	CASSQYQQGNTEAFF	TGCGCCAGCAGCCAATACCAACAGGGGAACACTGAAGCTTTCTTT
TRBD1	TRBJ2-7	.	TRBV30	CAWSTGTGRYEQYF	TGTGCCTGGAGTACCGGGACAGGTCGTTACGAGCAGTACTTC
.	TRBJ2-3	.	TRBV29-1	CSVESESEPPGTQYF	TGCAGCGTTGAATCCGAGTCAGAACCGCCGGGTACGCAGTATTTT
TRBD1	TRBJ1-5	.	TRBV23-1	CASSQSTGGHQPQHF	TGCGCCAGCAGTCAATCCACAGGGGGCCATCAGCCCCAGCATTTT
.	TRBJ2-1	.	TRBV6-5	CASSIQGGAYNEQFF	TGTGCCAGCAGTATACAGGGAGGCGCTTACAATGAGCAGTTCTTC
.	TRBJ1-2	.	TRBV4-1	CASSHEYLGDGYTF	TGCGCCAGCAGCCATGAGTACCTTGGGGATGGCTACACCTTC
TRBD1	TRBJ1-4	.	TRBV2	CASRPPDRAPNEKLFF	TGTGCCAGCAGGCCCCCCGACAGGGCCCCTAATGAAAAACTGTTTTTT
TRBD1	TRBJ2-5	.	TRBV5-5	CASSLGQGGSPETQYF	TGTGCCAGCAGCTTAGGACAGGGCGGGTCCCCAGAGACCCAGTACTTC
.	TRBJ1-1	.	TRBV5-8	CASSLFWVEDEAFF	TGTGCCAGCAGCTTGTTCTGGGTTGAGGATGAAGCTTTCTTT
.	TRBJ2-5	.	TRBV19	CASSSGTFQETQYF	TGTGCCAGTAGTTCCGGGACATTCCAAGAGACCCAGTACTTC
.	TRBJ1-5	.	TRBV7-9	CASSFGQPDWAQHF	TGTGCCAGCAGCTTTGGGCAGCCTGATTGGGCCCAGCATTTT
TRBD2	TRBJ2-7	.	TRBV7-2	CASSLGGRYYEQYF	TGTGCCAGCAGCTTGGGCGGGAGATACTACGAGCAGTACTTC
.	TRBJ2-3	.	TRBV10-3	CAISRAEGDTQYF	TGTGCCATCAGCAGGGCGGAGGGAGATACGCAGTATTTT
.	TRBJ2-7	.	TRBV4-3	CASSQDFYGSYEQYF	TGCGCCAGCAGCCAGGACTTCTACGGCTCCTACGAGCAGTACTTC
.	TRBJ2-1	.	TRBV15	CATSRAFKRNEQFF	TGTGCCACCAGCAGGGCCTTCAAGAGGAATGAGCAGTTCTTC
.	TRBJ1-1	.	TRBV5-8	CASSLGLAGLGTEAFF	TGTGCCAGCAGCCTCGGACTCGCCGGACTGGGCACTGAAGCTTTCTTT
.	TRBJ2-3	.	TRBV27	CASSALRGLGADTQYF	TGTGCCAGCAGTGCCCTAAGGGGATTGGGGGCAGATACGCAGTATTTT
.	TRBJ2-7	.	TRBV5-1	CASSYVGAYEQYF	TGCGCCAGCAGTTACGTTGGTGCCTACGAGCAGTACTTC
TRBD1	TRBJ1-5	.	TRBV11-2	CASSLLTGEQPQHF	TGTGCCAGCAGCTTACTTACAGGGGAGCAGCCCCAGCATTTT
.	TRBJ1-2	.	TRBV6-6	CASSPGGGYTF	TGTGCCAGCAGCCCTGGCGGGGGCTACACCTTC
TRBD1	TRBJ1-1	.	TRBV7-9	CASSVRDRNTEAFF	TGTGCCAGCAGCGTCCGGGACAGGAACACTGAAGCTTTCTTT
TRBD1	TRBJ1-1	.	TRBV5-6	CASSGTGQGNTEAFF	TGTGCCAGCAGCGGAACGGGACAGGGAAACACTGAAGCTTTCTTT
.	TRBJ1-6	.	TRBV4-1	CASSQEYREGNSPLHF	TGCGCCAGCAGCCAAGAGTACAGGGAGGGAAATTCACCCCTCCACTTT